These T cell receptor beta chains were read from a single sample in a study of blood T cell repertoires in COVID-19. Profiling relied on immunoSEQ multiplex PCR, and the TCRdb table lists in-frame clones only, not all of them. Of around 300,000 clones in the sample, about 85% were seen once. Sample: PBMCs or T cells enriched from blood (not recorded which). These receptors all come from a woman in her forties or fifties who had recovered from COVID-19. Each CDR3 is given with its conserved first and last residue. D genes are given only for firm matches. Not every row has a clone size; where given, it reads once, few, many or a size class.

j_call: TRBJ1-5
clone_size: once
v_call: TRBV19
d_call: NA
cdr3_nt: TGTGCCAGTAGTACTCGACAGACCACCAATCAGCCCCAGCATTTT
cdr3_aa: CASSTRQTTNQPQHF

j_call: TRBJ2-7
clone_size: NA
v_call: TRBV24-1
d_call: NA
cdr3_nt: TGTGCCACCAGTGATTTGCGGGGATACGAGCAGTACTTC
cdr3_aa: CATSDLRGYEQYF

j_call: TRBJ1-2
clone_size: NA
v_call: TRBV19
d_call: TRBD1
cdr3_nt: TGTGCCAGTAGTATAGCGGGGGACAGGAGAGCCTACACCTTC
cdr3_aa: CASSIAGDRRAYTF

j_call: TRBJ1-1
clone_size: NA
v_call: TRBV5-1
d_call: NA
cdr3_nt: TGCGCCAGCAGCTTGTCTGGGGGGTACACTGAAGCTTTCTTT
cdr3_aa: CASSLSGGYTEAFF

j_call: TRBJ1-1
clone_size: once
v_call: TRBV12-3/TRBV12-4
d_call: NA
cdr3_nt: TGTGCCAGCAGTTTTTATCGGAACACTGAAGCTTTCTTT
cdr3_aa: CASSFYRNTEAFF

j_call: TRBJ2-7
clone_size: once
v_call: TRBV6-6
d_call: NA
cdr3_nt: TGTGCCAGCAACAAAGGTGGGGAGATAGGGTTGCAGTACTTC
cdr3_aa: CASNKGGEIGLQYF

j_call: TRBJ1-5
clone_size: NA
v_call: TRBV28
d_call: NA
cdr3_nt: TGTGCCAGCAGGCGAAGGGGGAAGCAGCCCCAGCATTTT
cdr3_aa: CASRRRGKQPQHF

j_call: TRBJ1-3
clone_size: NA
v_call: TRBV7-9
d_call: NA
cdr3_nt: TGTGCCAGCAGCTTAGTTACAGAGTCTGGAAACACCATATATTTT
cdr3_aa: CASSLVTESGNTIYF

j_call: TRBJ2-7
clone_size: NA
v_call: TRBV2
d_call: TRBD2
cdr3_nt: TGTGCCAGCACCCGACTAGCGGGAGGGAGCTCCTACGAGCAGTACTTC
cdr3_aa: CASTRLAGGSSYEQYF

j_call: TRBJ1-2
clone_size: NA
v_call: TRBV9
d_call: NA
cdr3_nt: TGTGCCAGCAGCCGGTCTTACTTC
cdr3_aa: CASSRSYF

j_call: TRBJ2-3
clone_size: once
v_call: TRBV28
d_call: TRBD2
cdr3_nt: TGTGCCAGCAGTTTAAAGGCCCTAGCGGGTAGCACAGATACGCAGTATTTT
cdr3_aa: CASSLKALAGSTDTQYF

j_call: TRBJ1-6
clone_size: NA
v_call: TRBV2
d_call: NA
cdr3_nt: TGTGCCAGCATGGGTAGCTCACCCCTCCACTTT
cdr3_aa: CASMGSSPLHF

j_call: TRBJ1-2
clone_size: NA
v_call: TRBV18
d_call: NA
cdr3_nt: TGTGCCAGCTCCCCGATCGAGGAGAGAGGCTACACCTTC
cdr3_aa: CASSPIEERGYTF

j_call: TRBJ1-6
clone_size: NA
v_call: TRBV28
d_call: NA
cdr3_nt: TGTGCCAGCGGGGCCACGGGTTCACCCCTCCACTTT
cdr3_aa: CASGATGSPLHF

j_call: TRBJ2-3
clone_size: NA
v_call: TRBV19
d_call: NA
cdr3_nt: TGTGCCAGTAGTCCCCTGTTTAGGGGCAGGGGCACAGATACGCAGTATTTT
cdr3_aa: CASSPLFRGRGTDTQYF

j_call: TRBJ1-1
clone_size: NA
v_call: TRBV13
d_call: NA
cdr3_nt: TGTGCCAGCAGAATCATCCTTTACCGGACTGAAGCTTTCTTT
cdr3_aa: CASRIILYRTEAFF

j_call: TRBJ2-2
clone_size: NA
v_call: TRBV19
d_call: TRBD2
cdr3_nt: TGTGCCAGTACCGGACTAGCGGGAGGAGAAGGCGGGGAGCTGTTTTTT
cdr3_aa: CASTGLAGGEGGELFF

j_call: TRBJ2-5
clone_size: NA
v_call: TRBV18
d_call: NA
cdr3_nt: TGTGCCAGCTCACCCAGGGACAAATTGGCCCAAGAGACCCAGTACTTC
cdr3_aa: CASSPRDKLAQETQYF

j_call: TRBJ2-5
clone_size: NA
v_call: TRBV29-1
d_call: NA
cdr3_nt: TGCAGCGTTGTAGGTCAGGGGACCCAGTACTTC
cdr3_aa: CSVVGQGTQYF

j_call: TRBJ2-1
clone_size: NA
v_call: TRBV27
d_call: TRBD1
cdr3_nt: TGTGCCAGCAGTTTAAGAGGTTACGGACAGGGGACGTATGAGCAGTTCTTC
cdr3_aa: CASSLRGYGQGTYEQFF

j_call: TRBJ1-1
clone_size: NA
v_call: TRBV6-4
d_call: NA
cdr3_nt: TGTGCCAGCAGCCAAAATTTGAACACTGAAGCTTTCTTT
cdr3_aa: CASSQNLNTEAFF

j_call: TRBJ1-1
clone_size: NA
v_call: TRBV27
d_call: NA
cdr3_nt: TGTGCCAGCAGAACAGGAGTAAACACTGAAGCTTTCTTT
cdr3_aa: CASRTGVNTEAFF

j_call: TRBJ1-2
clone_size: NA
v_call: TRBV2
d_call: TRBD1
cdr3_nt: TGTGCCAAAGGGACAGGATTAAACTATGGCTACACCTTC
cdr3_aa: CAKGTGLNYGYTF

j_call: TRBJ1-1
clone_size: NA
v_call: TRBV7-2
d_call: NA
cdr3_nt: TGTGCCAGCAGCTTAGGGGGCCAGAACACTGAAGCTTTCTTT
cdr3_aa: CASSLGGQNTEAFF

j_call: TRBJ2-7
clone_size: NA
v_call: TRBV19
d_call: TRBD2
cdr3_nt: TGTGCCAGTAGTCCCCCAGCGGGAGGGGTCTACGAGCAGTACTTC
cdr3_aa: CASSPPAGGVYEQYF

j_call: TRBJ2-7
clone_size: NA
v_call: TRBV29-1
d_call: NA
cdr3_nt: TGCAGCGTTCTAAAGCGGCCCCCCGCCTACGAGCAGTACTTC
cdr3_aa: CSVLKRPPAYEQYF

j_call: TRBJ1-4
clone_size: NA
v_call: TRBV4-2
d_call: TRBD1
cdr3_nt: TGTGCCAGCAGCCCGCATGGACAGGGTGCCCTGGGACTGTTTTTT
cdr3_aa: CASSPHGQGALGLFF

j_call: TRBJ2-2
clone_size: NA
v_call: TRBV28
d_call: NA
cdr3_nt: TGTGCCAGCAGTCAGGACTCGGCAGGGGCCGGGGAGCTGTTTTTT
cdr3_aa: CASSQDSAGAGELFF

j_call: TRBJ2-3
clone_size: NA
v_call: TRBV5-4
d_call: NA
cdr3_nt: TGTGCCAGCAGCTCAGTAGATACGCAGTATTTT
cdr3_aa: CASSSVDTQYF